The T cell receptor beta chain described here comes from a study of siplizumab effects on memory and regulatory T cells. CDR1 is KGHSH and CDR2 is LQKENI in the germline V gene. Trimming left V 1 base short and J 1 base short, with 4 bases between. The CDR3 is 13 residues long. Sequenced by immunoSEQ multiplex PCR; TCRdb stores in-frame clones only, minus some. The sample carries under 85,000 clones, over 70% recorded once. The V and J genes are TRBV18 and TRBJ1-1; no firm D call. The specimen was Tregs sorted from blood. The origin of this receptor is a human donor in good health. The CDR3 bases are TGTGCCAGCTCACCACAGCCGAACACTGAAGCTTTCTTT. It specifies CASSPQPNTEAFF.